This TCR beta chain was sequenced in a study of T-cell memory formation after mild COVID-19. Overall study: Across donors, TCR clusters were largely donor specific.

This clonotype was seen only once. In TCRdb, the 5' RACE reads were re-called with MiXCR into one record per CDR3 protein. Seen here are 300,000 to 400,000 distinct CDR3 sequences, roughly 21% observed once, and the top ten hold around 13%. The receptor was derived from an adult woman who had mild COVID-19 (a few samples of this study predate the infection). Cell type and time point are not known. The sequenced sample was PBMCs or a T cell subset sorted from them (not recorded which).

CDR3 in DNA: TGTGCCAGCAGCCCTCGACTAGCGGGAGGGAAATTACGCTACGAGCAGTACTTC. As protein: CASSPRLAGGKLRYEQYF. The chain employs TRBV6-4 and TRBJ2-7; 14 bases agree with TRBD2. Germline V gives CDR1 MRHNA, CDR2 SNTAGT. The CDR3 has 18 residues. With V trimmed by 6 bases and J by 3 bases, 13 bases remained unmatched.